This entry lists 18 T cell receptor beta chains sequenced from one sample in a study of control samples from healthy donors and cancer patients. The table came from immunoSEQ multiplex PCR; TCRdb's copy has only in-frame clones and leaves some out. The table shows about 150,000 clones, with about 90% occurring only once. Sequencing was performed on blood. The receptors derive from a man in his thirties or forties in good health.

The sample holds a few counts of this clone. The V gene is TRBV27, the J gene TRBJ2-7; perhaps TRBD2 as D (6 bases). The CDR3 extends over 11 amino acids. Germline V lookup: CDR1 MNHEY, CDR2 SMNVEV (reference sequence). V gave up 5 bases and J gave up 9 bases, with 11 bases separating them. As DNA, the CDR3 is TGTGCCAGCAGTGCCCTCGGGGGGCAGTACTTC. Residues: CASSALGGQYF.

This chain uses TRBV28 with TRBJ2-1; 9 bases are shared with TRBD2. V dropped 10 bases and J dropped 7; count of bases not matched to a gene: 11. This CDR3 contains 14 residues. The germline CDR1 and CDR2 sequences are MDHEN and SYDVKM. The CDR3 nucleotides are TGTGCCACCCTTAGGCGGGGGGGCCGGAATGAGCAGTTCTTC. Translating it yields CATLRRGGRNEQFF.

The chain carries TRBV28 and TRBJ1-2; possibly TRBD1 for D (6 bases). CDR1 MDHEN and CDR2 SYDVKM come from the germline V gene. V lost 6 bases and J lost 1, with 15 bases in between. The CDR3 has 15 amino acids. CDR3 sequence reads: CASREEGQSNYGYTF. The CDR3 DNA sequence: TGTGCCAGCAGAGAGGAAGGACAGAGTAACTATGGCTACACCTTC.

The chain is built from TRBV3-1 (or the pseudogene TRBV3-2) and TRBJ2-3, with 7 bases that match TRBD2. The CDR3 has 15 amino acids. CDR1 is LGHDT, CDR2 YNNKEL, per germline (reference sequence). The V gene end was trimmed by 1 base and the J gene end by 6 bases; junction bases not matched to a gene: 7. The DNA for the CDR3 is TGTGCCAGCAGCCAAGCATCCAGCGGGGCGGATACGCAGTATTTT. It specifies CASSQASSGADTQYF.

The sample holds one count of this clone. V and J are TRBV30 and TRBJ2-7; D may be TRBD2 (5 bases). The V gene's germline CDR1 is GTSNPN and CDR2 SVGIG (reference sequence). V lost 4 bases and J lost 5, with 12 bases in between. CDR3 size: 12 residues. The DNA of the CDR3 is TGTGCCTGGATGGGAGCGTTGGACGAGCAGTACTTC. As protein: CAWMGALDEQYF.

CDR3 in DNA: TGTGCCAGCAGTTTACTGGGACGGTCCTATGGCTACACCTTC. Translated: CASSLLGRSYGYTF. The rearrangement uses TRBV28 and TRBJ1-2; maybe TRBD1 (5 bases). Germline CDR1 reads MDHEN; CDR2 reads SYDVKM. V was pared by 2 bases and J by 4 bases, with 11 bases between. This CDR3 has 14 residues.

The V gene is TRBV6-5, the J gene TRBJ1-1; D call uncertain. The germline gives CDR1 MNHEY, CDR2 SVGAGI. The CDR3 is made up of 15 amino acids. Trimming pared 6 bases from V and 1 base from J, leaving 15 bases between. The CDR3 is CASSDLYRENTEAFF. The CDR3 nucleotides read TGTGCCAGCAGCGACTTATATAGGGAGAACACTGAAGCTTTCTTT.

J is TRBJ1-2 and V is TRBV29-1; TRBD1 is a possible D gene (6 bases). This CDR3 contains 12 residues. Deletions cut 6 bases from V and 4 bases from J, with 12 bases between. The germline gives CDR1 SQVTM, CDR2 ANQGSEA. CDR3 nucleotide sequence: TGCAGCGTGGTAGAGGGGGGCTATGGCTACACCTTC. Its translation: CSVVEGGYGYTF.

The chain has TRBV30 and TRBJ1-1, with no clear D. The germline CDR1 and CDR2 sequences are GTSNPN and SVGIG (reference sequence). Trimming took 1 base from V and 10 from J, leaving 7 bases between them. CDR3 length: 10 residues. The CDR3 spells CAWSAGRAFF. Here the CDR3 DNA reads TGTGCCTGGAGTGCCGGAAGAGCTTTCTTT.

CDR3: CASSQLLGTNTGELFF. The CDR3 region has the DNA TGTGCCAGCAGCCAGTTGCTAGGGACGAACACCGGGGAGCTGTTTTTT. The rearrangement uses TRBV3-1 (or the pseudogene TRBV3-2) and TRBJ2-2; D uncertain. Trimming removed 3 bases at V and 0 bases at J, with 11 bases between. The CDR3 sequence is 16 residues long. Germline-derived CDR1 and CDR2 are LGHDT and YNNKEL (reference sequence).

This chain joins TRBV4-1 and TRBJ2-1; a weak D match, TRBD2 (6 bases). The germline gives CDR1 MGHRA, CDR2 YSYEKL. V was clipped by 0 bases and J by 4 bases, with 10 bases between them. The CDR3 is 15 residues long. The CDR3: CASSQDAGQYNEQFF. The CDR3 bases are TGCGCCAGCAGCCAAGACGCGGGGCAATACAATGAGCAGTTCTTC.

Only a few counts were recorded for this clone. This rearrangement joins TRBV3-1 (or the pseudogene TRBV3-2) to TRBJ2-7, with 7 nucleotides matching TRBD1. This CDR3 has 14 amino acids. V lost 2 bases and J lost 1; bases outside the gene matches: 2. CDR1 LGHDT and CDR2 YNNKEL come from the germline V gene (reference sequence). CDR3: CASSQWDSSYEQYF. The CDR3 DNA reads TGTGCCAGCAGCCAATGGGACAGTTCCTACGAGCAGTACTTC.

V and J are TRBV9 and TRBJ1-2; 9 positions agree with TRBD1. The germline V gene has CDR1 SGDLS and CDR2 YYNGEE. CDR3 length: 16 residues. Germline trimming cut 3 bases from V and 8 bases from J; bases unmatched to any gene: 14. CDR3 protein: CASSAGGDRVLMGYTF. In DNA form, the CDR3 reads TGTGCCAGCAGCGCCGGAGGGGACAGGGTACTTATGGGCTACACCTTC.

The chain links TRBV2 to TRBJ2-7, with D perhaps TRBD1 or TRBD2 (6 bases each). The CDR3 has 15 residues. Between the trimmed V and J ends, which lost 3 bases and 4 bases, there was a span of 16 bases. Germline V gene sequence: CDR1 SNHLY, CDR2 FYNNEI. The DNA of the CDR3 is TGTGCCAGCAGTGAGGTCGGGGGCAGTTTTTACGAGCAGTACTTC. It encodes CASSEVGGSFYEQYF.

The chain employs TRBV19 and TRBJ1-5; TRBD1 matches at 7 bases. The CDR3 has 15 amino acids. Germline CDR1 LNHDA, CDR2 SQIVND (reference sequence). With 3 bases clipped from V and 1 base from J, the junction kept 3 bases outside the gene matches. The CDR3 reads CASSMTGKSNQPQHF. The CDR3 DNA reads TGTGCCAGTAGTATGACAGGGAAGAGCAATCAGCCCCAGCATTTT. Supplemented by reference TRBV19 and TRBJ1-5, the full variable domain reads DGGITQSPKYLFRKEGQNVTLSCEQNLNHDAMYWYRQDPGQGLRLIYYSQIVNDFQKGDIAEGYSVSREKKESFPLTVTSAQKNPTAFYLCASSMTGKSNQPQHFGDGTRLSIL.

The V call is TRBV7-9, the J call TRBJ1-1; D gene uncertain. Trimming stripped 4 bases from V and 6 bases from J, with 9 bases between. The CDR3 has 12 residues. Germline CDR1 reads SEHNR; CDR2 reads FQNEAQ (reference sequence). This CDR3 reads CASSSSFSEAFF. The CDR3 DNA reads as TGTGCCAGCAGCTCCTCATTCTCTGAAGCTTTCTTT.

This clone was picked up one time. This chain's CDR3 is CASSLGRFATNEKLFF. CDR3 DNA: TGCGCCAGCAGCCTGGGACGCTTCGCAACTAATGAAAAACTGTTTTTT. The V and J genes are TRBV5-1 and TRBJ1-4, with TRBD1 as a possible D gene (5 bases). With 4 bases removed from V and 0 bases from J, the gap between germline ends came to 13 bases. Germline lookup yields CDR1 SGHRS and CDR2 YFSETQ. This CDR3 is 16 amino acids long.

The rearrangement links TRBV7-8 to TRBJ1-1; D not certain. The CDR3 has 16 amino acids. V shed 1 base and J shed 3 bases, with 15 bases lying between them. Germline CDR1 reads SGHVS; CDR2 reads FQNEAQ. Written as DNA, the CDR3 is TGTGCCAGCAGCTTAGAATCAGATGAGAGTTACACTGAAGCTTTCTTT. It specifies CASSLESDESYTEAFF. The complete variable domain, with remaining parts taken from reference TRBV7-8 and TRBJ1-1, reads GAGVSQSPRYKVAKRGQDVALRCDPISGHVSLFWYQQALGQGPEFLTYFQNEAQLDKSGLPSDRFFAERPEGSVSTLKIQRTQQEDSAVYLCASSLESDESYTEAFFGQGTRLTVV.